Below, 2 T cell receptor beta chains from the same sample are listed, as sequenced in a study of T cell clones after liver transplantation (dated by TCRdb to between 2018 and 2021). The library was made by the immunoSEQ multiplex PCR assay. In TCRdb, the immuneACCESS table is reduced to in-frame sequences with V and J assigned. These tables do not hold every clone; where another copy was compared, an unresolved V gene accounts for under half, and the others remain unexplained. The table for this sample lists around 75,000 clones; roughly 80% of them were counted only once. Jointly, the top ten make up 2.1% of the sample. Sequences were derived from CD4+ T cells from blood, sampled 48 to 50 months after liver transplant. The receptors here all came from a human patient who received a liver transplant. Following a transplant, some T lymphocytes may have been derived from the graft donor.

The CDR3 sequence: CASSQSLTGTGNTIYF. The CDR3 DNA follows: TGTGCCAGCAGCCAATCCTTGACAGGGACTGGAAACACCATATATTTT. The rearrangement uses TRBV4-2 and TRBJ1-3; TRBD1 matches at 7 bases. Germline CDR1 is LGHNA and CDR2 is YNFKEQ. The CDR3 sequence is 16 residues long. The junction had 6 bases not matched to a gene; V was cut back by 2 bases and J by 2 bases.

As DNA, the CDR3 is TGTGCCAGCAGCCTCCACAGGGGGCAATACGAGCAGTACTTC. It codes for CASSLHRGQYEQYF. The V call is TRBV10-3, the J call TRBJ2-7, with 9 bases aligning to TRBD1. The CDR3 is 14 amino acids. Germline-derived CDR1 and CDR2 are ENHRY and SYGVKD. J lost 4 bases, V lost 10 bases, and 11 bases had no gene match.